Here is one T cell receptor beta chain with its context. The target antigen is unknown. The record originates from a study of OX40 agonist ivuxolimab in advanced cancers. Study background: Anti-PD-1, anti-PD-L1 or anti-CTLA-4 therapy given earlier was allowed, and 40% had some. The study's findings and limits: Low normalized T-cell clonal expansion was additionally recorded for some nonresponders. No determination was made of the antigen specificity of the expanded peripheral T cells.

The V gene lost 8 bases and the J gene lost 1 base, with 12 bases spanning the gap. CDR1 is ENHRY, CDR2 SYGVKD, per germline. The CDR3 is 14 residues long. Autoimmune disease history or systemic immunosuppression disqualified patients. This table comes from immunoSEQ multiplex PCR, and its TCRdb copy is limited to in-frame clones, with some not included. This table holds 45,000 to 50,000 clones, around nine tenths found once. The chain carries TRBV10-3 and TRBJ1-3; tentative D call: TRBD1 (6 bases). The sample here was CD4+ or CD8+ T cells sorted from blood, taken in a trial of the OX40 agonist ivuxolimab. The source of this sequence is an adult with an advanced solid tumor such as melanoma, head and neck, liver or kidney cancer. The CDR3 protein is CAIGIQGSGNTIYF. CDR3 coding DNA: TGTGCCATCGGAATACAGGGTTCTGGAAACACCATATATTTT.